Sequencing of this TCR beta chain was carried out in a study of T-cell reconstitution after alpha-beta-depleted transplantation in children. The CDR3 extends over 16 amino acids. Trimming left V 5 bases short and J 4 bases short, with 17 bases between. CDR1 and CDR2 (germline): MDHEN, SYDVKM. This clonotype was seen many times. Preparation of the TCRbeta library was carried out with unique molecular identifiers. TCRdb analysed the PCR reads with MiXCR anew, one entry per CDR3 protein. The sample records about 610,000 distinct CDR3 sequences, roughly a tenth being singletons. The rearrangement uses TRBV28 and TRBJ2-2; maybe TRBD1 (6 bases). Sequences were derived from PBMCs from the stem cell graft donor, sampled from the stem cell graft. The source of this sequence is a human donor who donated a stem cell graft to a child with acute myeloid leukemia. This CDR3 reads CASSPQGPSVTGELFF. The CDR3 coding sequence is TGTGCCAGCAGTCCTCAGGGGCCCTCCGTCACCGGGGAGCTGTTTTTT.